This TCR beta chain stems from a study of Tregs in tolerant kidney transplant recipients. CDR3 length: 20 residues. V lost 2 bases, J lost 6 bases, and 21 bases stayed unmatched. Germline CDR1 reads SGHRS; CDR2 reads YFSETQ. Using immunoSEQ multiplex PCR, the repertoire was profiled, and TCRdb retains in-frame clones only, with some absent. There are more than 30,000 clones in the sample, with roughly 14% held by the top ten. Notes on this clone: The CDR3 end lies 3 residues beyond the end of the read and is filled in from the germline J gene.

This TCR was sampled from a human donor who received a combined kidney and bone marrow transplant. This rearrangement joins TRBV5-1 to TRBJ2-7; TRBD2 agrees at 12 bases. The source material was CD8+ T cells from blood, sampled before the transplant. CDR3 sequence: CASSLGSRDRRLAGASEQYF. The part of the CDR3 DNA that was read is TGCGCCAGCAGCTTAGGATCGCGGGACAGACGACTAGCGGGAGCTAGCGAG.